The TCR beta chain under discussion was sequenced for a study of T-cell memory formation after mild COVID-19. At the level of the study: The study found TCR clusters largely donor specific.

TCRdb passed the 5' RACE reads through MiXCR, listing each CDR3 protein once. The data show hundreds of thousands of distinct CDR3 sequences, about a fifth seen once. This clonotype was detected a few times. The sequence was collected from an adult woman who had mild COVID-19 (a few samples of this study predate the infection). Cell type and time point are not known. Material for sequencing was PBMCs or a T cell subset sorted from them (not recorded which).

Here the CDR3 reads CASSPSVRGGGYTF. Written as DNA, the CDR3 is TGTGCCAGCAGTCCCTCGGTCCGGGGGGGCGGCTACACCTTC. The genes are TRBV6-5 and TRBJ1-2; possible D gene TRBD1, 6 bases. With 5 bases removed from V and 8 bases from J, the gap between germline ends came to 18 bases. CDR1 and CDR2 from the germline V gene are MNHEY and SVGAGI. The CDR3 sequence is 14 residues long.